A selection of T cell receptor beta chains follows, all from one sample in a study of T cells after yellow fever vaccination. TCRdb re-derived calls from the 5' RACE reads in MiXCR, one entry per CDR3 protein. Of roughly 330,000 distinct CDR3 sequences listed, about 6.6% are singletons. Sequenced here: PBMCs, sampled more than 35 days after the first yellow fever vaccination. The receptors derive from a young man who received the YFV17D yellow fever vaccine. Each CDR3 is given with its conserved first and last residue. A D gene is named only where the DNA matches it firmly. Clone size is stated in some rows and not others, as once, few, many or a class when expanded.

d_gene	j_gene	v_gene	abundance	CDR3nt	CDR3aa
TRBD1	TRBJ2-1	TRBV4-2	many	TGTGCCAGCAGCCAAGGAGCGACAGGGGATCGGGAGCAGTTCTTC	CASSQGATGDREQFF
TRBD2	TRBJ2-1	TRBV20-1	.	TGCAGTGCGAACGGACTAGCGGGGGACCTTAATGAGCAGTTCTTC	CSANGLAGDLNEQFF
.	TRBJ1-2	TRBV10-3	many	TGTGCCATCAGTGAGGGGGGGGGCAACTATGGCTACACCTTC	CAISEGGGNYGYTF
.	TRBJ2-5	TRBV4-2	few	TGTGCCAGCAGCCAAGAGCTGGGTCAGGCCCAGTACTTC	CASSQELGQAQYF
.	TRBJ1-1	TRBV11-2	few	TGTGCCAGCAGCTGGTCCCGGGACAACGTTTTCTTT	CASSWSRDNVFF
TRBD2	TRBJ2-1	TRBV4-1	many	TGCGCCAGCAGCCTCAGATCGGGGGGTACCTACAATGAGCAGTTCTTC	CASSLRSGGTYNEQFF
.	TRBJ1-5	TRBV7-9	.	TGTGCCAGCAGCGCGGGACTTCAGCCCCAGCATTTT	CASSAGLQPQHF
TRBD2	TRBJ2-5	TRBV28	few	TGTGCCAGCAGTTTACTAGCGGGGGGGCCAGGAGGAGAGACCCAGTACTTC	CASSLLAGGPGGETQYF
.	TRBJ1-3	TRBV6-6	.	TGTGCCAGCAGTACCCTAACTGGAAACACCATATATTTT	CASSTLTGNTIYF
.	TRBJ2-5	TRBV20-1	many	TGCAGTGCTAGGGGGGGACGGACGCAAGAGACCCAGTACTTC	CSARGGRTQETQYF
.	TRBJ2-5	TRBV4-3	.	TGCGCCAGCAGCCATGCCGGGCTCGGGAAGACCCAGTACTTC	CASSHAGLGKTQYF
.	TRBJ1-3	TRBV11-2	.	TGTGCCAGCAGCTTAGATCGACGATTCTCTGGAAACACCATATATTTT	CASSLDRRFSGNTIYF
.	TRBJ2-3	TRBV7-9	few	TGTGCCAGCAGTCCTCGGGTGGAGGCCACAGATACGCAGTATTTT	CASSPRVEATDTQYF
.	TRBJ1-1	TRBV7-2	few	TGTGCCAGCAGCTTACTTGGCCACACTGAAGCTTTCTTT	CASSLLGHTEAFF
.	TRBJ2-5	TRBV20-1	.	TGCAGTGCTCAACCCCAGGGATGGGTGGAGACCCAGTACTTC	CSAQPQGWVETQYF
.	TRBJ1-5	TRBV18	few	TGTGCCAGCTCACCATCCAGGGTTGAGTTTCAGCCCCAGCATTTT	CASSPSRVEFQPQHF
TRBD2	TRBJ2-5	TRBV9	.	TGTGCCAGCAGCATGGGACTAGCTAGCAACCCAAGCGAGACCCAGTACTTC	CASSMGLASNPSETQYF
TRBD1	TRBJ1-6	TRBV7-2	many	TGTGCCAGCAGCTTAGGGGTTACAGGGGACTCGTCACCCCTCCACTTT	CASSLGVTGDSSPLHF
TRBD2	TRBJ2-1	TRBV7-2	.	TGTGCCAGCAGCTTAGCGCCGGGGGGCTCCTACAATGAGCAGTTCTTC	CASSLAPGGSYNEQFF
.	TRBJ2-5	TRBV7-2	.	TGTGCCAGCAGCTTCCAGGGCCGGGCCCCAGAGACCCAGTACTTC	CASSFQGRAPETQYF
.	TRBJ2-2	TRBV24-1	few	TGTGCCACCAGTGATTCGGGCGCCGGCACCGGGGAGCTGTTTTTT	CATSDSGAGTGELFF
TRBD1	TRBJ1-3	TRBV5-1	few	TGCGCCAGCAGCCGTGACAGGGGCCATTCTGGAAACACCATATATTTT	CASSRDRGHSGNTIYF
.	TRBJ1-1	TRBV11-1	few	TGTGCCAGCAGCTTAATCTCGGTCAGGGGAACTGAAGCTTTCTTT	CASSLISVRGTEAFF
.	TRBJ1-6	TRBV9	.	TGTGCCAGCAGCCCCGGGGGGCGGGATAATTCACCCCTCCACTTT	CASSPGGRDNSPLHF
.	TRBJ1-5	TRBV6-1	few	TGTGCCAGCAGGTCCCGGGGACATAATCAGCCCCAGCATTTT	CASRSRGHNQPQHF
.	TRBJ2-2	TRBV5-1	few	TGCGCCAGCCTTCTGGATCGTTGGCCCGGGGAGCTGTTTTTT	CASLLDRWPGELFF
TRBD2	TRBJ2-3	TRBV12-3/TRBV12-4	few	TGTGCCAGCAGTTTGTTTAGCGGGGGGACAGATACGCAGTATTTT	CASSLFSGGTDTQYF
.	TRBJ2-5	TRBV5-1	many	TGCGCCAGCAGCCCGGAGGGGGAGACCCAGTACTTC	CASSPEGETQYF
TRBD2	TRBJ2-7	TRBV5-1	many	TGCGCCAGCAGCTTCGGTAGCGGGGGGACCTACGAGCAGTACTTC	CASSFGSGGTYEQYF
.	TRBJ1-2	TRBV6-5	.	TGTGCCAGCAGTTACATCTGGGGGGCAGGAGATGGCTACACCTTC	CASSYIWGAGDGYTF
TRBD2	TRBJ2-2	TRBV14	.	TGTGCCAGCAGCCGACGGCTAGCGGGGGCGACCGGGGAGCTGTTTTTT	CASSRRLAGATGELFF
.	TRBJ1-5	TRBV2	few	TGTGCCAGCAGGGCAGAGGGCAATCAGCCCCAGCATTTT	CASRAEGNQPQHF
.	TRBJ2-5	TRBV12-3/TRBV12-4	many	TGTGCCAGCAGTCTGACTGGGGAGACCCAGTACTTC	CASSLTGETQYF
TRBD1	TRBJ2-1	TRBV7-9	few	TGTGCCAGCAGCTTGCTGACAGGGCCAAGGGGTGAGCAGTTCTTC	CASSLLTGPRGEQFF
.	TRBJ2-1	TRBV19	many	TGTGCCAGTAGAATGACCGGGGCCAACAATGAGCAGTTCTTC	CASRMTGANNEQFF
TRBD2	TRBJ2-1	TRBV13	.	TGTGCCAGCAGCTTGTTACTAGCGGGGGGATACAATGAGCAGTTCTTC	CASSLLLAGGYNEQFF
TRBD2	TRBJ2-5	TRBV7-2	few	TGTGCCAGCAGCTTAGCGCGACTAGCGGGGCAAGAGACCCAGTACTTC	CASSLARLAGQETQYF
.	TRBJ2-7	TRBV2	few	TGTGCCAGCACCCCTCTGGGCGAGCAGTACTTC	CASTPLGEQYF
.	TRBJ2-6	TRBV7-2	many	TGTGCCAGCACCTATTGGGGGTCTGGGGCCAACGTCCTGACTTTC	CASTYWGSGANVLTF
.	TRBJ2-1	TRBV28	.	TGTGCCAGCAGTTCCCTCCCCCGAGGTTACAATGAGCAGTTCTTC	CASSSLPRGYNEQFF
.	TRBJ1-5	TRBV6-2/TRBV6-3	few	TGTGCCAGCAGTTACTTCGGTCAGCCCCAGCATTTT	CASSYFGQPQHF
.	TRBJ1-1	TRBV2	.	TGTGCCAGCAGTGAGAGGGCAGCTCCCGGAGGAGCTTTCTTT	CASSERAAPGGAFF
TRBD2	TRBJ2-7	TRBV2	few	TGTGCCAGCAGTGCGGGAGCGGGGGGGCTCTCCTACGAGCAGTACTTC	CASSAGAGGLSYEQYF
.	TRBJ1-3	TRBV5-5	.	TGTGCCAGCAGCTCCACAGGAGACTCTGGAAACACCATATATTTT	CASSSTGDSGNTIYF
.	TRBJ1-5	TRBV10-3	few	TGTGCCATCAGTGAGTATGAGGGGAGTCAGCCCCAGCATTTT	CAISEYEGSQPQHF
.	TRBJ2-7	TRBV6-5	many	TGTGCCAGCAGTTATCAAGGAGGGCCCTACGAGCAGTACTTC	CASSYQGGPYEQYF
.	TRBJ2-1	TRBV10-3	.	TGTGCCATCACCGAGGACAACGCCCCTGAGCAGTTCTTC	CAITEDNAPEQFF
TRBD1	TRBJ1-6	TRBV12-3/TRBV12-4	few	TGTGCCAGCAGGCCGGGACAGGGTTGGTCACCCCTCCACTTT	CASRPGQGWSPLHF
.	TRBJ1-1	TRBV20-1	.	TGCAGTGCGAGGGGAAGGACTGAAGCTTTCTTT	CSARGRTEAFF
.	TRBJ2-3	TRBV20-1	.	TGCAGTGCTAGAGATCTCGCAGGACACGGAACTAGCACAGATACGCAGTATTTT	CSARDLAGHGTSTDTQYF
TRBD1	TRBJ2-5	TRBV7-2	few	TGTGCCAGCAGCGCGGACAGGGGGCAAGAGACCCAGTACTTC	CASSADRGQETQYF
.	TRBJ1-5	TRBV28	few	TGTGCCAGCAGTTCGGCAGACAGAATTAATCAGCCCCAGCATTTT	CASSSADRINQPQHF
.	TRBJ1-2	TRBV12-3/TRBV12-4	many	TGTGCCAGCAAGCGTACCGGGGGCGTGGATGGCTATGGCTACACCTTC	CASKRTGGVDGYGYTF
.	TRBJ2-2	TRBV25-1	few	TGTGCCAGCAGTGTGGGGTCAGGGGACACCGGGGAGCTGTTTTTT	CASSVGSGDTGELFF
TRBD1	TRBJ1-4	TRBV3-1	few	TGTGCCAGCAGCCGAGGGACAGGGCTTAATGAAAAACTGTTTTTT	CASSRGTGLNEKLFF